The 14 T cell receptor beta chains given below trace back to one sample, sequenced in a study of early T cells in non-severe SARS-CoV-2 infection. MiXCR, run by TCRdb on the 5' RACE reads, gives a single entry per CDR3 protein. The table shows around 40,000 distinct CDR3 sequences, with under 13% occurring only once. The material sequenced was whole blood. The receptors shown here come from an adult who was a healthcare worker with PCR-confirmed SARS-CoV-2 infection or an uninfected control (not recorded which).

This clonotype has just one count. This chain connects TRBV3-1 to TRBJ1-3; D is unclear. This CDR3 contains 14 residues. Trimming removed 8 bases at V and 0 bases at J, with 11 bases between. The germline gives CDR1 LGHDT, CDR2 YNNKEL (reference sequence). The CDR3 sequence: CASSRASSGNTIYF. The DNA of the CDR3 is TGTGCCAGCTCGCGGGCCTCCTCTGGAAACACCATATATTTT. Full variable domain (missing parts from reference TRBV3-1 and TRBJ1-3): DTAVSQTPKYLVTQMGNDKSIKCEQNLGHDTMYWYKQDSKKFLKIMFSYNNKELIINETVPNRFSPKSPDKAHLNLHINSLELGDSAVYFCASSRASSGNTIYFGEGSWLTVV.

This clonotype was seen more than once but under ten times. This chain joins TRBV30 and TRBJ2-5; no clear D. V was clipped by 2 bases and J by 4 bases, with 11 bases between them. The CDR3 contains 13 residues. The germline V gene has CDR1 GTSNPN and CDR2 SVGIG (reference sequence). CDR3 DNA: TGTGCCTGGAGTCGCAGACTGAGAGAGACCCAGTACTTC. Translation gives CAWSRRLRETQYF.

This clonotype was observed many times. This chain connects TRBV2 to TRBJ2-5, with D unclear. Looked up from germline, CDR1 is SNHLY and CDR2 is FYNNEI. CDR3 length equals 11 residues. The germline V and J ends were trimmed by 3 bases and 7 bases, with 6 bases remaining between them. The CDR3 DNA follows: TGTGCCAGCAGTGACGGTGGGACCCAGTACTTC. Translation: CASSDGGTQYF.

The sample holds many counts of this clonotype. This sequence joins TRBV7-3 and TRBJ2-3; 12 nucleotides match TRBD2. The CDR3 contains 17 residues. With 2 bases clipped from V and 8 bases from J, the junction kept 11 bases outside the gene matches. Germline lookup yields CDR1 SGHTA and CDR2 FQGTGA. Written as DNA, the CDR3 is TGTGCCAGCAGCTTATCCTCGACGACTAGCGGGGGTGGTACGCAGTATTTT. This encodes CASSLSSTTSGGGTQYF. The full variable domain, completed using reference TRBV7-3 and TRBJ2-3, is GAGVSQTPSNKVTEKGKYVELRCDPISGHTALYWYRQSLGQGPEFLIYFQGTGAADDSGLPNDRFFAVRPEGSVSTLKIQRTERGDSAVYLCASSLSSTTSGGGTQYFGPGTRLTVL.

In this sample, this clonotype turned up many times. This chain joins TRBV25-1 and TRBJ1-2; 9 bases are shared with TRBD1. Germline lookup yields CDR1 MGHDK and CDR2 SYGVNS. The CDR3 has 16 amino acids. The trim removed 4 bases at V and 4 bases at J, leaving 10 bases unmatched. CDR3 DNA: TGTGCCAGCAGTGCAGGAGCCGGGACAGGGACCTATGGCTACACCTTC. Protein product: CASSAGAGTGTYGYTF.

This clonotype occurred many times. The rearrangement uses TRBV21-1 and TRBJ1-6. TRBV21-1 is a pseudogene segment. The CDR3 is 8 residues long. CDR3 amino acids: CAFSPLHF. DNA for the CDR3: TGTGCCTTTTCCCCCCTCCACTTT.

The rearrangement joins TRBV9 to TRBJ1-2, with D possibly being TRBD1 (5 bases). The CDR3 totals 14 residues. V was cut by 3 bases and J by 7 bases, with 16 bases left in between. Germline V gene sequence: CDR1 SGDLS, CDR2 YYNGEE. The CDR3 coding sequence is TGTGCCAGCAGCGCCAGAGGGGCGTGGACTGGCTACACCTTC. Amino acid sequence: CASSARGAWTGYTF. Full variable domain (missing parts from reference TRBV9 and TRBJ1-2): DSGVTQTPKHLITATGQRVTLRCSPRSGDLSVYWYQQSLDQGLQFLIQYYNGEERAKGNILERFSAQQFPDLHSELNLSSLELGDSALYFCASSARGAWTGYTFGSGTRLTVV.

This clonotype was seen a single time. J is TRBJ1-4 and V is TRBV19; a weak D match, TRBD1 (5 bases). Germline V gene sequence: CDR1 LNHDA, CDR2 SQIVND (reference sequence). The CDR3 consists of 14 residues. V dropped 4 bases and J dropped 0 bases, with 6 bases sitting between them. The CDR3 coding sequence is TGTGCCAGTAGTAGAGGGGCAACTAATGAAAAACTGTTTTTT. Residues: CASSRGATNEKLFF.

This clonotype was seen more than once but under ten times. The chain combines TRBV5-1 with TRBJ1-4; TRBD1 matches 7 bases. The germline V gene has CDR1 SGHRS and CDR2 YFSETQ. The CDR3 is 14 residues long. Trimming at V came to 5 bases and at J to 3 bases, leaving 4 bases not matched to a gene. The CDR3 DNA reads TGCGCCAGCAGTCGGGACAGCGCTAATGAAAAACTGTTTTTT. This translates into CASSRDSANEKLFF.

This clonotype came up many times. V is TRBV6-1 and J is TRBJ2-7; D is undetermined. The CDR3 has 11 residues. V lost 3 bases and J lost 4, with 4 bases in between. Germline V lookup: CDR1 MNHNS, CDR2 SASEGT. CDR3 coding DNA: TGTGCCAGCAGTGATAGGTACGAGCAGTACTTC. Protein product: CASSDRYEQYF.

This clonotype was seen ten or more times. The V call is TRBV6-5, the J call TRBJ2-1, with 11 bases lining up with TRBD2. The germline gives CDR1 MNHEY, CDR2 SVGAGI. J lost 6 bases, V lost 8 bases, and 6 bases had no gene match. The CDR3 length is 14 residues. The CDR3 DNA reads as TGTGCCAGCTTTAAGCTAGCGGGGGGCAATGAGCAGTTCTTC. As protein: CASFKLAGGNEQFF.

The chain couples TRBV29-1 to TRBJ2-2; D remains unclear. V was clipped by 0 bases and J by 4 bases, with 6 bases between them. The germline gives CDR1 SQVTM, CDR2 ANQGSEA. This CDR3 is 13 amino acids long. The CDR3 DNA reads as TGCAGCGTTGAAGAACAGAGCACCGGGGAGCTGTTTTTT. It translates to CSVEEQSTGELFF.

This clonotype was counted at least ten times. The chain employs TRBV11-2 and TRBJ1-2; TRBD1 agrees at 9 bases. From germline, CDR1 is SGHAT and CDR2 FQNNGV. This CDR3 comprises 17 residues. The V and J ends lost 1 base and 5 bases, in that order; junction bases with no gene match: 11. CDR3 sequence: CASSLVWDRDTDYGYTF. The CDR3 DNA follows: TGTGCCAGCAGCTTAGTCTGGGACAGGGACACCGATTATGGCTACACCTTC.

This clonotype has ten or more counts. CDR3 nucleotides: TGTGCCAGTTCTGTCCCAGACGGGGACAATGAGCAGTTCTTC. Residues: CASSVPDGDNEQFF. The rearrangement uses TRBV19 and TRBJ2-1; D possibly corresponds to TRBD2 (5 bases). V was cut by 8 bases and J by 5 bases, with 16 bases left in between. Germline CDR1 is LNHDA and CDR2 is SQIVND (reference sequence). The CDR3 totals 14 residues.